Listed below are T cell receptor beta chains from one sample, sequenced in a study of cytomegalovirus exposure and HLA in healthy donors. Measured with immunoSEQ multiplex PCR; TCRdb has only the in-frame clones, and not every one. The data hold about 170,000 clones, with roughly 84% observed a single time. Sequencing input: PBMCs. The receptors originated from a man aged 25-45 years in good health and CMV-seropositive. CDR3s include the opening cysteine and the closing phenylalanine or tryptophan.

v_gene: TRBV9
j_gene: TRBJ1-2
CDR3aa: CASSPTGGQGDYGYTF

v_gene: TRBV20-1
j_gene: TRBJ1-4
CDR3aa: CSTSKGEKLFF

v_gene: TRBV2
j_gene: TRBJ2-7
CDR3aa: CASSSLRAGTYEQYF

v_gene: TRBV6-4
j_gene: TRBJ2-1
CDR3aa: CASSARTSGTEQFF

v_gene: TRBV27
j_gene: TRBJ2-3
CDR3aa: CASSSYGRAEDTQYF

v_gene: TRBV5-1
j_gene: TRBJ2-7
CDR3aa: CASSLKGQGYEQYF

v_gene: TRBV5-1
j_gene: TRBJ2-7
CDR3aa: CASSLVGSGSSYEQYF

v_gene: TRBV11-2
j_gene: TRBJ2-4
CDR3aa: CASSFQVVKNIQYF

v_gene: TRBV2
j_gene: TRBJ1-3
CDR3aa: CASRGSRVDGNTIYF

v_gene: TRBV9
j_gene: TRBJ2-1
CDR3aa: CASSPMGLANLDEQFF

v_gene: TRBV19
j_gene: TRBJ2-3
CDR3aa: CASLGLLSRGISTDTQYF

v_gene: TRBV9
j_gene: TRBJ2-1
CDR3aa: CASSVQGTTNEQFF

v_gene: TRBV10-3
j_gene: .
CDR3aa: CAIRQGLLVSYEQYF

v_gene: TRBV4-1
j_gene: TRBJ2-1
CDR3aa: CASSLKGGNEQFF

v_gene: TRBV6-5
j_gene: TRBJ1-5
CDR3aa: CASSGTGGNQPQHF